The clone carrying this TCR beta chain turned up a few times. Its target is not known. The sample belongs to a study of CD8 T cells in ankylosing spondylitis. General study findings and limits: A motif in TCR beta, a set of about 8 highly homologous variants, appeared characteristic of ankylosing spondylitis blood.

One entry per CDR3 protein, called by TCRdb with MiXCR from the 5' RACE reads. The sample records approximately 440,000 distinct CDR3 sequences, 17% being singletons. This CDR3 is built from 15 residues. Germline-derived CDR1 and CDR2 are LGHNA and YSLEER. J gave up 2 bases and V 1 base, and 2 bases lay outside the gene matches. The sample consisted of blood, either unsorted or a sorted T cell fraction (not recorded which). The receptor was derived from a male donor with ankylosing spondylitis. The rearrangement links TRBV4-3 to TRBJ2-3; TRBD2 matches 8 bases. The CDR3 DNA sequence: TGCGCCAGCAGCCAAGCGGGAGGGTTCACAGATACGCAGTATTTT. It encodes CASSQAGGFTDTQYF.